This T cell receptor beta chain originates from a study of T cells after yellow fever vaccination. The study's findings and limits: On re-exposure, the response was weaker but peaked faster, at day 5 versus 15. Detected again after the booster were most primary-vaccination clones, at 95% to 98% CD4 and 88% CD8.

Trimming removed 5 bases from V and 4 bases from J, with 17 bases in between. This CDR3 is built from 15 residues. Germline CDR1 is LGHDT and CDR2 is YNNKEL (reference sequence). Template switching with 5'RACE generated the TCR cDNA and added a universal primer site and UMIs. TCRdb re-called the 5' RACE reads with MiXCR, one entry per CDR3 protein. The table has about 250,000 distinct CDR3 sequences, 3.6% seen once. The sample holds many counts of this clonotype. What it binds is unknown. This sequence joins TRBV3-1 and TRBJ1-2; D not resolved. This clonotype originated in a man aged 18-30 years who received the YFV17D yellow fever vaccine. The specimen comprised PBMCs, sampled 15 days after the yellow fever booster vaccination. CDR3 region: CASSYSRPSAYGYTF. CDR3 coding DNA: TGTGCCAGCAGCTACAGCCGCCCGAGCGCCTATGGCTACACCTTC.